Listed here are 2 T cell receptor beta chains from one sample, sequenced in a study of blood T cell repertoires in COVID-19. Generated by immunoSEQ multiplex PCR, the TCRdb table keeps only in-frame clones and is missing some. The sample has approximately 290,000 clones; about 80% are singletons. Sequences were obtained from peripheral blood. These receptors came from a person aged 70 to 85 with COVID-19, enrolled during active disease.

The genes are TRBV28 and TRBJ1-2, with 11 bases identical to TRBD1. Germline V gene data show CDR1 as MDHEN and CDR2 as SYDVKM. There are 14 residues in the CDR3. V dropped 6 bases and J dropped 2; count of bases not matched to a gene: 2. CDR3 nucleotide sequence: TGTGCCAGCAGGGGGACAGGGGGGAACTATGGCTACACCTTC. Protein: CASRGTGGNYGYTF.

The V call is TRBV30, the J call TRBJ1-2; 7 nucleotides line up with TRBD1. Germline CDR1 reads GTSNPN; CDR2 reads SVGIG (reference sequence). V trimming: 5 bases; J trimming: 2 bases; junction bases outside the gene matches: 8. This CDR3 spans 14 amino acids. The CDR3 nucleotides read TGTGCCTGGGGCATGGGGACAGCAAACTATGGCTACACCTTC. It is translated as CAWGMGTANYGYTF.